The next 3 T cell receptor beta chains were all read from a single sample in a study of T cells in Graves' hyperthyroidism and ophthalmopathy. Amplification yielded TCR beta CDR3 regions, with RNA transcripts as the source. TCR CDR3 regions were first amplified by RT-PCR with HTBI primers. TCRdb itself ran the multiplex PCR reads through MiXCR, one entry per CDR3 protein. The sample consists of about 290,000 distinct CDR3 sequences, 13% of them appearing once. Sequencing was performed on blood. The receptor source for this set is a woman in her 30s with Graves' hyperthyroidism that later progressed to Graves' ophthalmopathy.

In its sample, this clonotype was seen many times. The J gene is TRBJ2-1, the V gene TRBV20-1; the match to TRBD2 covers 11 bases. J was trimmed by 6 bases and V by 2 bases; bases with no gene match: 6. The length of the CDR3 is 15 residues. From germline, CDR1 is DFQATT and CDR2 SNEGSKA (reference sequence). In DNA, the CDR3 is TGCAGTGCTAGAAGGGGACTAGCGGAGCCCAATGAGCAGTTCTTC. Translation gives CSARRGLAEPNEQFF.

This clonotype has a count of ten or more. This chain uses TRBV7-9 with TRBJ2-7; 10 bases line up with TRBD2. Looked up from germline, CDR1 is SEHNR and CDR2 is FQNEAQ (reference sequence). J gave up 0 bases and V 4 bases, and 6 bases lay outside the gene matches. The CDR3 length is 16 residues. CDR3 DNA sequence: TGTGCCAGCAGCTCCATTAGCGGGAGGCCCTCCTACGAGCAGTACTTC. Translation: CASSSISGRPSYEQYF.

This clonotype was seen repeatedly, ten times or more. This chain connects TRBV13 to TRBJ2-3; D possibly corresponds to TRBD1 (7 bases). The length of the CDR3 is 16 residues. The V and J ends lost 4 bases and 0 bases respectively, with 14 bases between them. The germline V gene encodes CDR1 PRHDT and CDR2 FYEKMQ (reference sequence). CDR3 residues: CASSWRDSPSTDTQYF. The DNA of the CDR3 is TGTGCCAGCAGCTGGAGGGACAGCCCTAGCACAGATACGCAGTATTTT.